This T cell receptor beta chain derives from a study of PD-1 blockade in classical Hodgkin lymphoma. Whole-study findings and limits: Newly diagnosed patients reportedly trailed healthy donors in baseline TCR diversity. CD4+ TCR diversity, unlike CD8+, rose significantly by C4D1. Patients who began taking nivolumab under 1 year after ASCT were left out.

Noted time point: cycle 4 day 1 (C4D1), after more than five weeks of nivolumab. Relapses following autologous stem cell transplantation were seen in all patients, with brentuximab vedotin exposure varying. Comments on this clone: Antigen specificity is unknown.

V dropped 6 bases and J dropped 3; count of bases not matched to a gene: 11. The V gene's germline CDR1 is LNHNV and CDR2 YYDKDF (reference sequence). CDR3 length equals 16 residues. Sequenced by immunoSEQ multiplex PCR; TCRdb stores in-frame clones only, minus some. The sample has approximately 100,000 clones, approximately 83% seen once. This chain connects TRBV15 to TRBJ2-1; TRBD2 agrees at 7 bases. This TCR came from a human donor with classical Hodgkin lymphoma. Sequenced here: peripheral blood mononuclear cells (PBMCs), sampled before the fourth cycle of nivolumab. This CDR3 reads CATRNPRLAVYNEQFF. The CDR3 DNA sequence: TGTGCCACCAGAAATCCTAGACTAGCAGTCTACAATGAGCAGTTCTTC.